This TCR beta chain is drawn from a study of T cells in placental villitis. Study-level results: Limited clone sharing suggested no single initiating antigen in villitis of unknown etiology. Villitis of unknown etiology placentae had higher clonality than controls, median roughly 0.057 versus 0.006. Some sequenced T cells, mainly in controls, may be decidual rather than villous infiltrates.

Sequencing used immunoSEQ v4. TCRdb's table, derived via immunoSEQ multiplex PCR, lists solely in-frame clones and lacks some. The data show around 1,600 clones, more than 70% seen once. This CDR3 region has 13 residues. V lost 8 bases, J lost 9 bases, and 9 bases stayed unmatched. Per germline, CDR1 MNHEY and CDR2 SMNVEV (reference sequence). This clone has a single count. As yet, its antigen is unknown. Around 11 placentae had high-grade villitis of unknown etiology. Mothers with villitis of unknown etiology had more pregnancies, births and miscarriages. This sequence was found in a human patient with villitis of unknown etiology; the placental T cells may come from both mother and fetus. The chain links TRBV27 to TRBJ1-1, with 10 bases identical to TRBD1. Sequenced material: placental tissue containing maternal and fetal cells. CDR3 DNA: TGTGCCAGCGCGGGACAGGGGCGGGTAAAAGCTTTCTTT. As protein: CASAGQGRVKAFF.